This entry lists 30 T cell receptor beta chains sequenced from one sample in a study of metastatic and nonmetastatic thyroid tumors (dated by TCRdb to 2018 to 2020). The library was prepared using PCR. Sequencer: Illumina HiSeq 4000. TCRdb trimmed the raw reads at Q25, called clones with MiXCR and kept productive beta chains. This sample comprises approximately 84,000 clones, 15% of them detected only once. 3% to 4.5% of the sample rests with the top ten. Before undergoing thyroid surgery, none of the patients had been given any kind of treatment. Sequenced input: blood. The receptors derive from a female donor with papillary thyroid cancer or a benign thyroid nodule (not recorded which). Some clones in this sample may be carry-over from other donors' samples.

Of note for this clone: A much larger clone is a single base away; this may be a read error. This sample also contains other DNA sequences that code for the same CDR3. The chain is built from TRBV4-1 and TRBJ2-5; 7 positions match TRBD2. Germline CDR1 MGHRA, CDR2 YSYEKL. V was pared by 4 bases and J by 1 base, with 6 bases of the junction left unmatched. This CDR3 region has 15 residues. The CDR3 sequence is CASSPRLAAQETQYF. CDR3 coding DNA: TGCGCCAGCAGCCCCAGACTAGCTGCCCAAGAGACCCAGTACTTC.

This clone has ten or more counts. The gene calls are TRBV6-5 and TRBJ1-5; the D is unclear. Per the germline V gene, CDR1 is MNHEY and CDR2 is SVGAGI. V lost 0 bases, J lost 7 bases, and 16 bases lay in between. CDR3 length equals 16 residues. The CDR3 here is CASSYSGVGWEQPQHF. As DNA, the CDR3 is TGTGCCAGCAGTTACTCGGGCGTCGGGTGGGAGCAGCCCCAGCATTTT.

This clone was seen many times. The rearrangement uses TRBV29-1 and TRBJ2-7; 8 nucleotides line up with TRBD1. V lost 1 base, J lost 12 bases, and 14 bases stayed unmatched. The length of the CDR3 is 14 residues. Per germline, CDR1 SQVTM and CDR2 ANQGSEA. The DNA for the CDR3 is TGCAGCGTTGAAGTGAGGGACAGGCGTCCCGGCTTGTACTTC. Translating gives CSVEVRDRRPGLYF.

The table lists this clone with many counts. This chain joins TRBV7-3 and TRBJ2-3; D is unresolved. Between the trimmed V and J ends, which lost 1 base and 7 bases, there was a span of 9 bases. The CDR3 runs 13 residues. CDR1 and CDR2 from the germline V gene are SGHTA and FQGTGA. CDR3 sequence (DNA): TGTGCCAGCAGCTTAAGCGTGGGAAATACGCAGTATTTT. This gives the protein CASSLSVGNTQYF.

Ten or more counts support this clone. This chain connects TRBV6-1 to TRBJ2-7, with 8 bases identical to TRBD1. CDR1 MNHNS and CDR2 SASEGT come from the germline V gene. Trimming at V came to 7 bases and at J to 5 bases, leaving 7 bases not matched to a gene. The CDR3 covers 13 residues. The CDR3: CASNDRGSDEQYF. In nucleotides, the CDR3 is TGTGCCAGCAACGACAGGGGATCTGACGAGCAGTACTTC.

V gene TRBV18 combines with J gene TRBJ1-2; no clear D gene. This CDR3 has 13 residues. Germline values: CDR1 KGHSH, CDR2 LQKENI. Trimming took off 9 bases at V and 2 bases at J, with 13 bases between the two ends. CDR3 DNA sequence: TGTGCCAGTCTCCAGACCGAAAACTATGGCTACACCTTC. It specifies CASLQTENYGYTF. The variable domain in full, with the rest retrieved from reference TRBV18 and TRBJ1-2, is NAGVMQNPRHLVRRRGQEARLRCSPMKGHSHVYWYRQLPEEGLKFMVYLQKENIIDESGMPKERFSAEFPKEGPSILRIQQVVRGDSAAYFCASLQTENYGYTFGSGTRLTVV.

This clone was seen many times. This chain connects TRBV18 to TRBJ1-5, with 7 positions matching TRBD1. This CDR3 region has 14 residues. J gave up 6 bases and V 2 bases, and 4 bases lay outside the gene matches. Germline V gene lookup returns CDR1 KGHSH and CDR2 LQKENI. The chain's CDR3 is CASSPDRAVQPQHF. In nucleotides, the CDR3 is TGTGCCAGCTCACCAGACAGGGCGGTTCAGCCCCAGCATTTT.

On this clone itself: Germline is not matched at one junction end, which may reflect a read error. The chain joins TRBV7-6 to TRBJ2-7; TRBD1 aligns across 10 bases. CDR3 size: 17 residues. Germline V CDR1 and CDR2: SGHVS, FNYEAQ. CDR3 in DNA: TGTGCCAGCAGATTAGATCCCGGGACAGGGGACCGATACGAGCAATACTTC. Translation: CASRLDPGTGDRYEQYF. Drawing the rest from reference TRBV7-6 and TRBJ2-7, the complete variable domain is GAGVSQSPRYKVTKRGQDVALRCDPISGHVSLYWYRQALGQGPEFLTYFNYEAQQDKSGLPNDRFSAERPEGSISTLTIQRTEQRDSAMYRCASRLDPGTGDRYEQYFGPGTRLTVT.

This clone was picked up many times. The V and J genes are TRBV20-1 and TRBJ2-5; 7 bases line up with TRBD2. Germline CDR1 and CDR2: DFQATT and SNEGSKA (reference sequence). V lost 6 bases and J lost 7; bases outside the gene matches: 11. This CDR3 comprises 13 residues. The CDR3 DNA is TGCAGTGCCAAGGGACCTACGGGGGGGACCCAGTACTTC. It translates to CSAKGPTGGTQYF.

In this sample, this clone turned up many times. V and J are TRBV14 and TRBJ2-1; TRBD2 is a possible D gene (5 bases). CDR1 SGHDN and CDR2 FVKESK come from the germline V gene. The CDR3 contains 18 residues. V was clipped by 2 bases and J by 0 bases, with 17 bases between them. The CDR3: CASSQSGVLASSYNEQFF. Written as DNA, the CDR3 is TGTGCCAGCAGCCAATCCGGGGTGTTAGCGAGCTCCTACAATGAGCAGTTCTTC.

This clone was recorded many times. J is TRBJ1-2 and V is TRBV20-1; 9 bases align to TRBD1. CDR3 length: 12 residues. Trimming at V came to 7 bases and at J to 8 bases, leaving 8 bases not matched to a gene. CDR1 is DFQATT, CDR2 SNEGSKA, per germline (reference sequence). CDR3 DNA: TGCAGTGTCCCAGACAGGGGGAGAGGCTACACCTTC. Its protein product is CSVPDRGRGYTF.

Regarding this clone: This sequence may be a read error, since a much larger clone differs from it by one base. This chain connects TRBV19 to TRBJ2-1; D is undetermined. Trimming left V 6 bases short and J 4 bases short, with 22 bases between. Germline V gene lookup returns CDR1 LNHDA and CDR2 SQIVND (reference sequence). The CDR3 is 17 amino acids. CDR3 protein: CASSVPGSVHGYNEQFF. The CDR3 DNA reads TGTGCCAGTAGCGTACCCGGGTCAGTACATGGGTACAATGAGCAGTTCTTC.

The chain combines TRBV30 with TRBJ2-7; 7 nucleotides match TRBD1. CDR3 length: 14 residues. CDR1 is GTSNPN and CDR2 is SVGIG in the germline V gene (reference sequence). V lost 4 bases, J lost 0 bases, and 6 bases stayed unmatched. The CDR3 protein is CAWTLTGISYEQYF. The DNA of the CDR3 is TGTGCCTGGACCTTGACAGGGATCTCCTACGAGCAGTACTTC.

In regard to this clone: No conserved phenylalanine or tryptophan is present at the end of the CDR3, so a read error is the likely explanation. This sample includes further DNA sequences coding for the same CDR3. The CDR3 nucleotides are TGCGCCAGCAGCACCACTAACGGTCGTACCGGGGAGCTGTTTATT. It translates to CASSTTNGRTGELFI. The chain links TRBV5-1 to TRBJ2-2; D ambiguous. This CDR3 is built from 15 residues. CDR1 is SGHRS, CDR2 YFSETQ, per germline. Trimming removed 4 bases at V and 5 bases at J, with 15 bases between.

By proportion, this clone is medium-sized. This chain connects TRBV6-1 to TRBJ2-2, with D hard to call. Between the trimmed V and J ends, which lost 0 bases and 10 bases, there was a span of 18 bases. This CDR3 has 16 amino acids. Germline CDR1 MNHNS, CDR2 SASEGT. The CDR3, as DNA: TGTGCCAGCAGTGAAGCGAGCCCGACCATCCACGCGGAGCTGTTTTTT. Its protein product is CASSEASPTIHAELFF.

This clone was detected ten times or more. The J gene is TRBJ1-3, the V gene TRBV19; 11 nucleotides line up with TRBD1. Germline V gene lookup returns CDR1 LNHDA and CDR2 SQIVND (reference sequence). V was pared by 6 bases and J by 4 bases, with 5 bases of the junction left unmatched. This CDR3 comprises 15 residues. CDR3 nucleotides: TGTGCCAGTAGGGACAGGGGGCAATCCGGAAACACCATATATTTT. This gives the protein CASRDRGQSGNTIYF.

This clone was counted at least ten times. The chain is built from TRBV7-8 and TRBJ2-7; D gene unclear. V was trimmed by 3 bases and J by 2 bases, leaving 5 bases between them. This CDR3 is built from 12 residues. Looked up from germline, CDR1 is SGHVS and CDR2 is FQNEAQ. CDR3 protein: CASSFSAYEQYF. The CDR3 DNA reads as TGTGCCAGCAGCTTTTCGGCCTACGAGCAGTACTTC.

V is TRBV28 and J is TRBJ2-5; TRBD2 matches at 10 bases. The V gene end was trimmed by 5 bases and the J gene end by 8 bases; junction bases not matched to a gene: 14. Germline-derived CDR1 and CDR2 are MDHEN and SYDVKM. This CDR3 is built from 16 residues. CDR3 protein: CASSSGTSVVQATQYF. The CDR3 nucleotides read TGTGCCAGCAGTAGCGGGACTAGCGTGGTTCAGGCCACCCAGTACTTC. Drawing the rest from reference TRBV28 and TRBJ2-5, the complete variable domain is DVKVTQSSRYLVKRTGEKVFLECVQDMDHENMFWYRQDPGLGLRLIYFSYDVKMKEKGDIPEGYSVSREKKERFSLILESASTNQTSMYLCASSSGTSVVQATQYFGPGTRLLVL.

This clone was picked up many times. J is TRBJ1-1 and V is TRBV28; a weak D match, TRBD1 (6 bases). Deletions cut 0 bases from V and 6 bases from J, with 8 bases between. In germline, CDR1 is MDHEN, CDR2 SYDVKM. This CDR3 is 13 amino acids long. CDR3 amino acids: CASSLWGGAEAFF. DNA for the CDR3: TGTGCCAGCAGTTTATGGGGGGGCGCTGAAGCTTTCTTT.

The table lists this clone with many counts. The rearrangement joins TRBV6-6 to TRBJ2-1, with 11 positions matching TRBD1. The CDR3 runs 16 residues. Germline V gene lookup returns CDR1 MNHNY and CDR2 SVGAGI (reference sequence). V lost 5 bases to trimming and J lost 7 bases; unmatched junction nucleotides: 10. The CDR3 DNA is TGTGCCAGCAGTCACGGGACAGGGGGTGGGGGGAATGAGCAGTTCTTC. As protein: CASSHGTGGGGNEQFF.

This clone has only a few counts. The chain carries TRBV28 and TRBJ2-2; maybe TRBD2 (5 bases). CDR3 size: 13 residues. Germline values: CDR1 MDHEN, CDR2 SYDVKM. V was pared by 3 bases and J by 9 bases, with 11 bases between. The CDR3 protein is CASSFRGSRELFF. For the CDR3, the DNA is TGTGCCAGCAGTTTCCGGGGATCCAGGGAGCTGTTTTTT.

Turning to this clone: A single base separates this from a much larger clone, so it may be a read error. V and J are TRBV20-1 and TRBJ1-5; D is perhaps TRBD1 (5 bases). Per germline, CDR1 DFQATT and CDR2 SNEGSKA (reference sequence). The CDR3 runs 12 residues. The CDR3 DNA reads as TGCAGTGTAGACAGACCAAATCATCCCCAGCATTTT. Encoded protein: CSVDRPNHPQHF.

Worth noting for this clone: A single base separates this from a much larger clone, so it may be a read error. V is TRBV20-1 and J is TRBJ1-2, with 10 bases fitting TRBD1. The J segment lost 3 bases and the V segment lost 7 bases, leaving 14 bases of the junction unmatched. The CDR3 has 16 amino acids. Germline lookup yields CDR1 DFQATT and CDR2 SNEGSKA (reference sequence). CDR3 residues: CSDDPGQGRVDYGYTF. The CDR3 nucleotides read TGCAGTGACGACCCGGGACAGGGGAGAGTAGACTATGGCTACACCTTC.

Points on this clone: Germline and junction disagree at one end, which may indicate a read error. Different DNA sequences within this sample yield the same CDR3. J is TRBJ2-7 and V is TRBV6-1, with D perhaps given as TRBD1 or TRBD2 (5 bases each). CDR3 length: 13 residues. Looked up from germline, CDR1 is MNHNS and CDR2 is SASEGT. As DNA, the CDR3 is TGTGCCAGCAGTGAAGCGAATCCGGGACGTTCTGAATTC. This translates into CASSEANPGRSEF.

This clone was seen many times. CDR3 in DNA: TGTGCCAGCAGTTTATCCTCCCGTGGCGGACAAGAGACCCAGTACTTC. It codes for CASSLSSRGGQETQYF. This chain links TRBV28 with TRBJ2-5; D not resolved. The CDR3 runs 16 residues. Germline-derived CDR1 and CDR2 are MDHEN and SYDVKM. Trimming took off 1 base at V and 2 bases at J, with 14 bases between the two ends. Full variable domain (rest looked up from reference TRBV28 and TRBJ2-5): DVKVTQSSRYLVKRTGEKVFLECVQDMDHENMFWYRQDPGLGLRLIYFSYDVKMKEKGDIPEGYSVSREKKERFSLILESASTNQTSMYLCASSLSSRGGQETQYFGPGTRLLVL.

Ten or more counts support this clone. The chain uses TRBV12-3 or TRBV12-4 and TRBJ2-5; tentative D call: TRBD1 (5 bases). The CDR3 is 11 residues long. V was cut by 4 bases and J by 9 bases, with 9 bases left in between. CDR3 sequence: CASSSGRSQYF. The CDR3 nucleotides are TGTGCCAGCAGTTCAGGGCGTTCCCAGTACTTC.

This clone was counted ten times or more. The chain uses TRBV6-1 and TRBJ1-1, with D unclear. CDR3 size: 16 residues. CDR1 and CDR2 from the germline V gene are MNHNS and SASEGT. The V end was cut by 6 bases, the J end by 1 base, with 18 bases between. DNA for the CDR3: TGTGCCAGCAGCTACCCTCCGCCCGAGGAGAACACTGAAGCTTTCTTT. Its translation is CASSYPPPEENTEAFF.

This clone has at least ten counts. The chain couples TRBV7-2 to TRBJ1-2; D is uncertain. Trimming cost V 5 bases and J 6 bases, with 13 bases left between them. The germline V gene has CDR1 SGHTA and CDR2 FQGNSA. The CDR3 spans 13 residues. This CDR3 is CASSLFVRDGYTF. Here the CDR3 DNA reads TGTGCCAGCAGCCTTTTCGTTAGAGATGGCTACACCTTC.

In its sample, this clone was seen many times. This chain joins TRBV7-3 and TRBJ2-1; 11 bases map to TRBD1. The CDR3 loop spans 16 amino acids. The trim removed 3 bases at V and 2 bases at J, leaving 3 bases unmatched. Germline CDR1 SGHTA, CDR2 FQGTGA. For the CDR3, the DNA is TGTGCCAGCAGCTTTGGACAGGGGGCCCCCTACAATGAGCAGTTCTTC. Amino acids: CASSFGQGAPYNEQFF.

Comments on this clone: A much larger clonotype is one base distant, so this may be a read error. This sample includes further DNA sequences coding for the same CDR3. In DNA form, the CDR3 reads TGCAGTGCTAGTTTGGCTAGGGAAGAGACACAGTACTTC. Translation: CSASLAREETQYF. The chain recombines TRBV20-1 with TRBJ2-5, with D uncertain. Germline V gene lookup returns CDR1 DFQATT and CDR2 SNEGSKA (reference sequence). The CDR3 is 13 amino acids.